These T cell receptor beta chains were read from a single sample in a study of blood T cell repertoires in COVID-19. Repertoires were generated with immunoSEQ multiplex PCR, while TCRdb's copy carries only in-frame clones and drops some. The sample has some 450,000 clones, 70% to 90% seen once. The sequencing input was peripheral blood. The receptors were gathered from a man aged 18 to 30 with COVID-19, enrolled during active disease. CDR3s include the opening cysteine and the closing phenylalanine or tryptophan. Each record gives: D gene, clone size, J gene, V gene, CDR3 length, CDR3 DNA, CDR3 protein. A D gene is named only where the DNA matches it firmly. Size is stated for part of the rows, as once, few or many counts, or as a class when the clone is expanded.

TRBD1	-	TRBJ1-6	TRBV5-4	15	TGTGCCAGCAGCTTGGGGCAGGGGGCGCAATCACCCCTCCACTTT	CASSLGQGAQSPLHF
TRBD1	-	TRBJ2-3	TRBV3-1/TRBV3-2	16	TGTGCCAGCAGCCAAGGACAGGGGGCGATTACAGATACGCAGTATTTT	CASSQGQGAITDTQYF
TRBD1	-	TRBJ2-7	TRBV4-2	16	TGTGCCAGCGGCGCTTACGGACAGGCGAGCTCCTACGAGCAGTACTTC	CASGAYGQASSYEQYF
-	once	TRBJ1-1	TRBV10-3	13	TGTGCCATCAGTGTACAGCCGAACACTGAAGCTTTCTTT	CAISVQPNTEAFF
-	-	TRBJ1-1	TRBV5-1	14	TGCGCCAGCAGACAGGAGGGGTTGGCCACTGAAGCTTTCTTT	CASRQEGLATEAFF
TRBD1	few	TRBJ2-1	TRBV4-1	14	TGCGCCAGCAGCCAAGAGCTCAGGGGGAATGAGCAGTTCTTC	CASSQELRGNEQFF
TRBD1	-	TRBJ1-3	TRBV15	15	TGTGCCACCAGCCAGGACAGGGTCTCTGGAAACACCATATATTTT	CATSQDRVSGNTIYF
-	-	TRBJ2-3	TRBV2	13	TGTGCCAGCACGGGGCGGGAAAAGGGGACGCAGTATTTT	CASTGREKGTQYF
TRBD2	once	TRBJ2-2	TRBV19	17	TGTGCCAGTAGCACTCAGACTAGCGGGAAGGCAGCCGGGGAGCTGTTTTTT	CASSTQTSGKAAGELFF
TRBD1	-	TRBJ1-3	TRBV6-4	18	TGTGCCAGCAGCGACAAGGGAACCCGGGACAGGCTTCTAAACACCATATATTTT	CASSDKGTRDRLLNTIYF
TRBD1	-	TRBJ2-3	TRBV27	16	TGTGCCAGCAGTTTATATGAGGGGGCAAGCACAGATACGCAGTATTTT	CASSLYEGASTDTQYF
TRBD1	-	TRBJ2-7	TRBV2	14	TGTGCCAGCAGTGAAAGTGGGACAGGGTTAGAGCAGTACTTC	CASSESGTGLEQYF
TRBD1	-	TRBJ2-7	TRBV5-8	14	TGTGCCAGCAGCCGTTCCAGGGGACAGGGCGAGCAGTACTTC	CASSRSRGQGEQYF
-	-	TRBJ1-1	TRBV18	14	TGTGCCAGCTCACGAGACTCAGGGGACACTGAAGCTTTCTTT	CASSRDSGDTEAFF
TRBD2	-	TRBJ2-5	TRBV7-9	16	TGTGCCAGCCGGGCGGTTAGCGGGGGGAAGCAAGAGACCCAGTACTTC	CASRAVSGGKQETQYF
TRBD1	few	TRBJ1-1	TRBV5-1	15	TGCGCCAGCAGCTTGGCCGGACAGGGGGCGGCTGAAGCTTTCTTT	CASSLAGQGAAEAFF
-	-	TRBJ1-5	TRBV27	13	TGTGCCAGCAGTTTTCGGGGCAATCAGCCCCAGCATTTT	CASSFRGNQPQHF
-	-	TRBJ2-7	TRBV7-2	15	TGTGCCAGCAGTCAGACTGCGGGACAGCAGTACGAGCAGTACTTC	CASSQTAGQQYEQYF
TRBD1	-	TRBJ1-4	TRBV7-9	13	TGTGCCAGCAATACAGGGGACGGGGAAAAACTGTTTTTT	CASNTGDGEKLFF
-	-	TRBJ2-7	TRBV5-5	12	TGTGCCAGCAGTTTGCAGGTCTACGAGCAGTACTTC	CASSLQVYEQYF
-	once	TRBJ2-7	TRBV30	13	TGTGCCTGGGGTAGTTTTAGGGGGAGCGAGCAGTACTTC	CAWGSFRGSEQYF
-	-	TRBJ2-1	TRBV28	13	TGTGCCAGCAGTTTAAGAGGGCTGAATGAGCAGTTCTTC	CASSLRGLNEQFF
-	-	TRBJ1-1	TRBV9	13	TGTGCCAGCAGCGTAGTGCGGGACACTGAAGCTTTCTTT	CASSVVRDTEAFF
TRBD1	-	TRBJ1-5	TRBV12-3/TRBV12-4	13	TGTGCCAGCAGCCCGGACAGGGATCAGCCCCAGCATTTT	CASSPDRDQPQHF
TRBD1	-	TRBJ1-2	TRBV3-1/TRBV3-2	14	TGTGCCAGCAGCCCCCGGACAGGAAACTATGGCTACACCTTC	CASSPRTGNYGYTF
-	once	TRBJ1-2	TRBV5-4	15	TGTGCCAGCAGCTTGGTGGTGGAGGGCTCCTATGGCTACACCTTC	CASSLVVEGSYGYTF
-	-	TRBJ2-4	TRBV11-2	17	TGTGCCAGCAGCTTAGAGTCCGAACCGAAAGAGGAGAACATTCAGTACTTC	CASSLESEPKEENIQYF
-	-	TRBJ2-5	TRBV18	14	TGTGCCAGCTCGGAGGGACAGACCAAAGAGACCCAGTACTTC	CASSEGQTKETQYF
TRBD2	-	TRBJ2-7	TRBV29-1	13	TGCAGCGTTGGGCTAGCGGCTCCCTACGAGCAGTACTTC	CSVGLAAPYEQYF
-	-	TRBJ1-2	TRBV5-6	14	TGTGCCAGCAGCTTGGGCAGGGCCGTATATGGCTACACCTTC	CASSLGRAVYGYTF
-	-	TRBJ2-1	TRBV25-1	15	TGTGCCAGCACCGATCCAGGGGATGGCTACAATGAGCAGTTCTTC	CASTDPGDGYNEQFF
TRBD1	-	TRBJ1-2	TRBV6-6	15	TGTGCCAGCAGTGACTCCTTGACAGGGGGCTATGGCTACACCTTC	CASSDSLTGGYGYTF
TRBD1	-	TRBJ1-2	TRBV7-6	15	TGTGCCAGCAGCCAACAGGGGGCGAATAGCTATGGCTACACCTTC	CASSQQGANSYGYTF
-	-	TRBJ2-7	TRBV3-1/TRBV3-2	13	TGTGCCACCGGGGACTTACTAACGGGCGAGCAGTACTTC	CATGDLLTGEQYF
-	-	TRBJ1-5	TRBV18	14	TGTGCCAGCTCACCAACCGCAGGGAATCAGCCCCAGCATTTT	CASSPTAGNQPQHF
-	-	TRBJ1-4	TRBV3-1/TRBV3-2	14	TGTGCCAGCAGCCTTGCAGGGATTAATGAAAAACTGTTTTTT	CASSLAGINEKLFF
TRBD1	few	TRBJ2-5	TRBV5-1	14	TGCGCCAGCAGCTCCGGGACAGGCCAAGAGACCCAGTACTTC	CASSSGTGQETQYF
TRBD1	once	TRBJ1-5	TRBV6-7	19	TGTGCCAGCAGTTATACCGGCGGAGAGGGCGACAGGGATAATCAGCCCCAGCATTTT	CASSYTGGEGDRDNQPQHF
-	-	TRBJ2-2	TRBV7-6	16	TGTGCCAGCAGCTTAAGGGACTCGCGGAACACCGGGGAGCTGTTTTTT	CASSLRDSRNTGELFF
TRBD1	-	TRBJ2-7	TRBV9	14	TGTGCCAGCAGCCCTACAGGGGGGAGTTACGAGCAGTACTTC	CASSPTGGSYEQYF
-	-	TRBJ2-2	TRBV15	17	TGTGCCACCAGCAGACACGTAGCCCGCGGCCGGGAGGGGGAGCTGTTTTTT	CATSRHVARGREGELFF
-	once	TRBJ2-6	TRBV27	14	TGTGCCAGCAGTTTCTCCTCTGGGGCCAACGTCCTGACTTTC	CASSFSSGANVLTF
TRBD1	-	TRBJ2-1	TRBV10-3	13	TGTGCCAACGGGGACAGGGCTGATGGTGAGCAGTTCTTC	CANGDRADGEQFF
-	few	TRBJ2-7	TRBV6-2/TRBV6-3	15	TGTGCCAGCAGTCCCTATTCCGGGACTTTCTACGAGCAGTACTTC	CASSPYSGTFYEQYF
-	-	TRBJ2-1	TRBV20-1	14	TGCAGTGCTAGTGACGATAGCTCCTACAATGAGCAGTTCTTC	CSASDDSSYNEQFF